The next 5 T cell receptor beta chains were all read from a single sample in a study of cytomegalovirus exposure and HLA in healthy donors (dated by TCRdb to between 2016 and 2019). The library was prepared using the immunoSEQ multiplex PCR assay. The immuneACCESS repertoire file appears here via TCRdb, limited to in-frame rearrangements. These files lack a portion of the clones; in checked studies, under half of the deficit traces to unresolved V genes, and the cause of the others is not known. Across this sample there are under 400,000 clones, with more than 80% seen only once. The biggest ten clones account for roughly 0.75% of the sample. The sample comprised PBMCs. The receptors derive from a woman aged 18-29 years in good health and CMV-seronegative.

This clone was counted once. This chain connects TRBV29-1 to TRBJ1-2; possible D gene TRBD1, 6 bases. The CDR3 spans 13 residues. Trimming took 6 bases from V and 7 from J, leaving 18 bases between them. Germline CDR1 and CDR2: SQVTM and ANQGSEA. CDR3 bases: TGCAGCGTCCCGGGGGGGGCAACTGGTGGCTACACCTTC. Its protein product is CSVPGGATGGYTF.

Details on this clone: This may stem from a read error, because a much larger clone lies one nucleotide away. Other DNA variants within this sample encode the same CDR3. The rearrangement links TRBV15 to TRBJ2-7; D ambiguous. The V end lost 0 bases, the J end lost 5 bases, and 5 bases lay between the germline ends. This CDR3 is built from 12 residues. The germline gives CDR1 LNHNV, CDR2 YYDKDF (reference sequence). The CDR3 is CATSRDEDEQYF. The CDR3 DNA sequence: TGTGCCACCAGCAGAGACGAGGACGAGCAGTACTTC.

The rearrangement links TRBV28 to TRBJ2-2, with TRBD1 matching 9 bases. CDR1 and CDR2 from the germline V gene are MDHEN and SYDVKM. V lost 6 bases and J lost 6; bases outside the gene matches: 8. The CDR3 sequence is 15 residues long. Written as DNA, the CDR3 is TGTGCCAGCAGCGAGGGACAGGGCTACGCCGGGGAGCTGTTTTTT. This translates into CASSEGQGYAGELFF.

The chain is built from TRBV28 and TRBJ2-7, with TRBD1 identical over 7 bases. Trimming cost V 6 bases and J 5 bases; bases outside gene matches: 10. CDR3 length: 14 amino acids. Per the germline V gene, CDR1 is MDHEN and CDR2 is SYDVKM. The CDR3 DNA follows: TGTGCCAGCAGAAAAGACAGGGTAGGTCACGAGCAGTACTTC. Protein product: CASRKDRVGHEQYF.

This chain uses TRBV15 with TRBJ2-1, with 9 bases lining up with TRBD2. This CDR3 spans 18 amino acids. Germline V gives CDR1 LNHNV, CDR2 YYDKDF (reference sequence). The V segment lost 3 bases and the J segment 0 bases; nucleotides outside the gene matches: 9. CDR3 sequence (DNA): TGTGCCACCAGCAGGGACTCCATAGCGGGGGCCTCCTACAATGAGCAGTTCTTC. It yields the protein CATSRDSIAGASYNEQFF.